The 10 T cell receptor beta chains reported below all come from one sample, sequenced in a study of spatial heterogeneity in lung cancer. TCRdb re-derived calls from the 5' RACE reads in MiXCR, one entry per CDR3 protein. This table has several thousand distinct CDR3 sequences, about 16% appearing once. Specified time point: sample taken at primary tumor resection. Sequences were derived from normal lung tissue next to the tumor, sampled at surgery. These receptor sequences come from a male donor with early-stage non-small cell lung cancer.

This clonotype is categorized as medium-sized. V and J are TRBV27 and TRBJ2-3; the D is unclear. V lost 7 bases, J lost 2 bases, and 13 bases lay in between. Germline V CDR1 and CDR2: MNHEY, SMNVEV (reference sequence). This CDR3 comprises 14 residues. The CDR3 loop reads CASNRDGLTDTQYF. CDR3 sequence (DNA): TGTGCCAGCAACCGTGACGGCCTCACAGATACGCAGTATTTT.

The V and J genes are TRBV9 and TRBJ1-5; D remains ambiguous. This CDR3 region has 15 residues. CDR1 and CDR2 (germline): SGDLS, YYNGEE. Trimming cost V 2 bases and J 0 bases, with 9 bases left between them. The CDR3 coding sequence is TGTGCCAGCAGCGTGGCGGGCCTTAGCAATCAGCCCCAGCATTTT. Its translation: CASSVAGLSNQPQHF.

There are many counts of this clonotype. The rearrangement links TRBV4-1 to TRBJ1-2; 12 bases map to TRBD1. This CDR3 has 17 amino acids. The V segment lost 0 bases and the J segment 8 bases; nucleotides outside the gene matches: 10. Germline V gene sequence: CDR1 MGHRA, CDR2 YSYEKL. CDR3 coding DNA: TGCGCCAGCAGCCAAGACTTCGGGACAGGGGGCGCGGCGGGCTACACCTTC. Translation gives CASSQDFGTGGAAGYTF.

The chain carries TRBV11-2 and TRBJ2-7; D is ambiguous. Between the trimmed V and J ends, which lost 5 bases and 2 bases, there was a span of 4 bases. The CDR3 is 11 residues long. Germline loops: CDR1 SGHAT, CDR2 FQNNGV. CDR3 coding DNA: TGTGCCAGCAGCAGAGCCTACGAGCAGTACTTC. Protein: CASSRAYEQYF.

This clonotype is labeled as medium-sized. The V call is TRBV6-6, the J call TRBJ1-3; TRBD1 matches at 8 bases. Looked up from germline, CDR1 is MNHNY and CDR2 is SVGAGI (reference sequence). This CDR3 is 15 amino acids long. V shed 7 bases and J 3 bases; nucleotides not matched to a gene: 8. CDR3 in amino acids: CASTEGQGLGNTIYF. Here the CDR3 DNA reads TGTGCCAGCACAGAAGGACAGGGACTTGGAAACACCATATATTTT.

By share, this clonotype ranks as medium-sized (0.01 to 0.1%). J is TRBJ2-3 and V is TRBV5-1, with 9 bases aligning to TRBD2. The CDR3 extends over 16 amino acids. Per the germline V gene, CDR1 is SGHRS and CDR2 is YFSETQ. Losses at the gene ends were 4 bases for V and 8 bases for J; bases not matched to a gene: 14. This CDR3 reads CASSQYSSGETRTQYF. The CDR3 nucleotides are TGCGCCAGCAGCCAGTACTCTAGCGGGGAAACACGTACGCAGTATTTT.

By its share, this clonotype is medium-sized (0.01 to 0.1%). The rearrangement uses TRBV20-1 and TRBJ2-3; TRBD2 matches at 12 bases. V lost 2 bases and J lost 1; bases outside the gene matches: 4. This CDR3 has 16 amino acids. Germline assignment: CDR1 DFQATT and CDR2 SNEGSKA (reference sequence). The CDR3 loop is CSARHRLAGGTDTQYF. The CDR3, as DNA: TGCAGTGCTAGACACAGACTAGCGGGAGGCACAGATACGCAGTATTTT.

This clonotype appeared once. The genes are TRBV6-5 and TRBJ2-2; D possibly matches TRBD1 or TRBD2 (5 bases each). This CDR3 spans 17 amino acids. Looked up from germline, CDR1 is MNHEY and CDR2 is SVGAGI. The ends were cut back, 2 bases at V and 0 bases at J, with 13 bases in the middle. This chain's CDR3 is CASSYTGLQANTGELFF. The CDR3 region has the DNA TGTGCCAGCAGTTACACGGGGCTGCAAGCGAACACCGGGGAGCTGTTTTTT.

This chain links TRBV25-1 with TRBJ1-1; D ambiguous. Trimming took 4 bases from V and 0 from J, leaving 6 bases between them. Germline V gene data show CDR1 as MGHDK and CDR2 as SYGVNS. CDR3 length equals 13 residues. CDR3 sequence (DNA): TGTGCCAGCAGTGTTCAGATGAACACTGAAGCTTTCTTT. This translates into CASSVQMNTEAFF.

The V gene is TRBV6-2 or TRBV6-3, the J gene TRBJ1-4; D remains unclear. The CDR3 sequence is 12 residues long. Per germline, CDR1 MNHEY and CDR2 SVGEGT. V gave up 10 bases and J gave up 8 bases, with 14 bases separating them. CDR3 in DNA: TGTGCCACCCGCGGGCCTCTGGAAAAACTGTTTTTT. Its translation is CATRGPLEKLFF.